The 8 T cell receptor beta chains below all came from one sample that was sequenced in a study of cytomegalovirus exposure and HLA in healthy donors. Profiling relied on immunoSEQ multiplex PCR, and the TCRdb table lists in-frame clones only, not all of them. The sample holds approximately 200,000 clones, 75% to 95% seen once. The sample was PBMCs. The source of these receptors is a woman between 18 and 30 years old in good health and CMV-seronegative.

The V call is TRBV7-9, the J call TRBJ2-5, with D hard to call. V lost 7 bases to trimming and J lost 5 bases, with 14 bases between them. The CDR3 extends over 13 amino acids. Germline values: CDR1 SEHNR, CDR2 FQNEAQ (reference sequence). This CDR3 is CASTVSLQETQYF. CDR3 DNA: TGTGCCAGCACCGTATCCCTCCAGGAGACCCAGTACTTC.

The chain carries TRBV5-1 and TRBJ1-5, with 8 bases identical to TRBD1. The CDR3 loop spans 16 amino acids. Trimming cost V 2 bases and J 8 bases; bases outside gene matches: 12. In germline, CDR1 is SGHRS, CDR2 YFSETQ. The CDR3 bases are TGCGCCAGCAGCTTTTCCAGGGGGCGTCTAGAGGAGCCCCAGCATTTT. Protein product: CASSFSRGRLEEPQHF.

V gene TRBV6-5 combines with J gene TRBJ1-1; a possible D gene is TRBD1 (6 bases). CDR1 is MNHEY and CDR2 is SVGAGI in the germline V gene. This CDR3 region has 14 residues. With 6 bases removed from V and 1 base from J, the gap between germline ends came to 12 bases. CDR3 nucleotide sequence: TGTGCCAGCAGAACTAAGACAGGGAACACTGAAGCTTTCTTT. Translated, it gives CASRTKTGNTEAFF.

This chain joins TRBV2 and TRBJ2-1; unclear D gene. V dropped 8 bases and J dropped 0 bases, with 11 bases sitting between them. The germline V gene has CDR1 SNHLY and CDR2 FYNNEI. This CDR3 comprises 14 residues. The CDR3 protein is CASHAVSSYNEQFF. The CDR3 DNA is TGTGCCAGCCATGCGGTGAGCTCCTACAATGAGCAGTTCTTC.

This chain joins TRBV19 and TRBJ2-2; D remains ambiguous. V lost 0 bases, J lost 6 bases, and 8 bases lay in between. Germline-derived CDR1 and CDR2 are LNHDA and SQIVND (reference sequence). This CDR3 is built from 14 residues. Written as DNA, the CDR3 is TGTGCCAGTAGTATAGATCTGGCGGCCGGGGAGCTGTTTTTT. It translates to CASSIDLAAGELFF.

The gene calls are TRBV13 and TRBJ1-1, with D possibly being TRBD1 (5 bases). V lost 1 base and J 6 bases, leaving 9 bases between the germline ends. This CDR3 has 13 residues. In germline, CDR1 is PRHDT, CDR2 FYEKMQ (reference sequence). As DNA, the CDR3 is TGTGCCAGCAGCTTAGCAGGGCGGCCTGAAGCTTTCTTT. Protein sequence: CASSLAGRPEAFF.

The rearrangement uses TRBV6-5 and TRBJ2-2; 7 bases map to TRBD2. Looked up from germline, CDR1 is MNHEY and CDR2 is SVGAGI. CDR3 length equals 15 residues. Trimming removed 4 bases from V and 7 bases from J; junction bases left unmatched: 9. The CDR3 DNA follows: TGTGCCAGCAGTTCGTCGGGACTATCTGGCGGGGAGCTGTTTTTT. It specifies CASSSSGLSGGELFF.

This clone was found once. The rearrangement links TRBV5-1 to TRBJ1-3; TRBD1 might be the D (5 bases). The germline CDR1 and CDR2 sequences are SGHRS and YFSETQ. The CDR3 loop spans 14 amino acids. The ends were cut back, 3 bases at V and 0 bases at J, with 7 bases in the middle. CDR3 protein: CASSWGSSGNTIYF. In DNA, the CDR3 is TGCGCCAGCAGCTGGGGCAGCTCTGGAAACACCATATATTTT.